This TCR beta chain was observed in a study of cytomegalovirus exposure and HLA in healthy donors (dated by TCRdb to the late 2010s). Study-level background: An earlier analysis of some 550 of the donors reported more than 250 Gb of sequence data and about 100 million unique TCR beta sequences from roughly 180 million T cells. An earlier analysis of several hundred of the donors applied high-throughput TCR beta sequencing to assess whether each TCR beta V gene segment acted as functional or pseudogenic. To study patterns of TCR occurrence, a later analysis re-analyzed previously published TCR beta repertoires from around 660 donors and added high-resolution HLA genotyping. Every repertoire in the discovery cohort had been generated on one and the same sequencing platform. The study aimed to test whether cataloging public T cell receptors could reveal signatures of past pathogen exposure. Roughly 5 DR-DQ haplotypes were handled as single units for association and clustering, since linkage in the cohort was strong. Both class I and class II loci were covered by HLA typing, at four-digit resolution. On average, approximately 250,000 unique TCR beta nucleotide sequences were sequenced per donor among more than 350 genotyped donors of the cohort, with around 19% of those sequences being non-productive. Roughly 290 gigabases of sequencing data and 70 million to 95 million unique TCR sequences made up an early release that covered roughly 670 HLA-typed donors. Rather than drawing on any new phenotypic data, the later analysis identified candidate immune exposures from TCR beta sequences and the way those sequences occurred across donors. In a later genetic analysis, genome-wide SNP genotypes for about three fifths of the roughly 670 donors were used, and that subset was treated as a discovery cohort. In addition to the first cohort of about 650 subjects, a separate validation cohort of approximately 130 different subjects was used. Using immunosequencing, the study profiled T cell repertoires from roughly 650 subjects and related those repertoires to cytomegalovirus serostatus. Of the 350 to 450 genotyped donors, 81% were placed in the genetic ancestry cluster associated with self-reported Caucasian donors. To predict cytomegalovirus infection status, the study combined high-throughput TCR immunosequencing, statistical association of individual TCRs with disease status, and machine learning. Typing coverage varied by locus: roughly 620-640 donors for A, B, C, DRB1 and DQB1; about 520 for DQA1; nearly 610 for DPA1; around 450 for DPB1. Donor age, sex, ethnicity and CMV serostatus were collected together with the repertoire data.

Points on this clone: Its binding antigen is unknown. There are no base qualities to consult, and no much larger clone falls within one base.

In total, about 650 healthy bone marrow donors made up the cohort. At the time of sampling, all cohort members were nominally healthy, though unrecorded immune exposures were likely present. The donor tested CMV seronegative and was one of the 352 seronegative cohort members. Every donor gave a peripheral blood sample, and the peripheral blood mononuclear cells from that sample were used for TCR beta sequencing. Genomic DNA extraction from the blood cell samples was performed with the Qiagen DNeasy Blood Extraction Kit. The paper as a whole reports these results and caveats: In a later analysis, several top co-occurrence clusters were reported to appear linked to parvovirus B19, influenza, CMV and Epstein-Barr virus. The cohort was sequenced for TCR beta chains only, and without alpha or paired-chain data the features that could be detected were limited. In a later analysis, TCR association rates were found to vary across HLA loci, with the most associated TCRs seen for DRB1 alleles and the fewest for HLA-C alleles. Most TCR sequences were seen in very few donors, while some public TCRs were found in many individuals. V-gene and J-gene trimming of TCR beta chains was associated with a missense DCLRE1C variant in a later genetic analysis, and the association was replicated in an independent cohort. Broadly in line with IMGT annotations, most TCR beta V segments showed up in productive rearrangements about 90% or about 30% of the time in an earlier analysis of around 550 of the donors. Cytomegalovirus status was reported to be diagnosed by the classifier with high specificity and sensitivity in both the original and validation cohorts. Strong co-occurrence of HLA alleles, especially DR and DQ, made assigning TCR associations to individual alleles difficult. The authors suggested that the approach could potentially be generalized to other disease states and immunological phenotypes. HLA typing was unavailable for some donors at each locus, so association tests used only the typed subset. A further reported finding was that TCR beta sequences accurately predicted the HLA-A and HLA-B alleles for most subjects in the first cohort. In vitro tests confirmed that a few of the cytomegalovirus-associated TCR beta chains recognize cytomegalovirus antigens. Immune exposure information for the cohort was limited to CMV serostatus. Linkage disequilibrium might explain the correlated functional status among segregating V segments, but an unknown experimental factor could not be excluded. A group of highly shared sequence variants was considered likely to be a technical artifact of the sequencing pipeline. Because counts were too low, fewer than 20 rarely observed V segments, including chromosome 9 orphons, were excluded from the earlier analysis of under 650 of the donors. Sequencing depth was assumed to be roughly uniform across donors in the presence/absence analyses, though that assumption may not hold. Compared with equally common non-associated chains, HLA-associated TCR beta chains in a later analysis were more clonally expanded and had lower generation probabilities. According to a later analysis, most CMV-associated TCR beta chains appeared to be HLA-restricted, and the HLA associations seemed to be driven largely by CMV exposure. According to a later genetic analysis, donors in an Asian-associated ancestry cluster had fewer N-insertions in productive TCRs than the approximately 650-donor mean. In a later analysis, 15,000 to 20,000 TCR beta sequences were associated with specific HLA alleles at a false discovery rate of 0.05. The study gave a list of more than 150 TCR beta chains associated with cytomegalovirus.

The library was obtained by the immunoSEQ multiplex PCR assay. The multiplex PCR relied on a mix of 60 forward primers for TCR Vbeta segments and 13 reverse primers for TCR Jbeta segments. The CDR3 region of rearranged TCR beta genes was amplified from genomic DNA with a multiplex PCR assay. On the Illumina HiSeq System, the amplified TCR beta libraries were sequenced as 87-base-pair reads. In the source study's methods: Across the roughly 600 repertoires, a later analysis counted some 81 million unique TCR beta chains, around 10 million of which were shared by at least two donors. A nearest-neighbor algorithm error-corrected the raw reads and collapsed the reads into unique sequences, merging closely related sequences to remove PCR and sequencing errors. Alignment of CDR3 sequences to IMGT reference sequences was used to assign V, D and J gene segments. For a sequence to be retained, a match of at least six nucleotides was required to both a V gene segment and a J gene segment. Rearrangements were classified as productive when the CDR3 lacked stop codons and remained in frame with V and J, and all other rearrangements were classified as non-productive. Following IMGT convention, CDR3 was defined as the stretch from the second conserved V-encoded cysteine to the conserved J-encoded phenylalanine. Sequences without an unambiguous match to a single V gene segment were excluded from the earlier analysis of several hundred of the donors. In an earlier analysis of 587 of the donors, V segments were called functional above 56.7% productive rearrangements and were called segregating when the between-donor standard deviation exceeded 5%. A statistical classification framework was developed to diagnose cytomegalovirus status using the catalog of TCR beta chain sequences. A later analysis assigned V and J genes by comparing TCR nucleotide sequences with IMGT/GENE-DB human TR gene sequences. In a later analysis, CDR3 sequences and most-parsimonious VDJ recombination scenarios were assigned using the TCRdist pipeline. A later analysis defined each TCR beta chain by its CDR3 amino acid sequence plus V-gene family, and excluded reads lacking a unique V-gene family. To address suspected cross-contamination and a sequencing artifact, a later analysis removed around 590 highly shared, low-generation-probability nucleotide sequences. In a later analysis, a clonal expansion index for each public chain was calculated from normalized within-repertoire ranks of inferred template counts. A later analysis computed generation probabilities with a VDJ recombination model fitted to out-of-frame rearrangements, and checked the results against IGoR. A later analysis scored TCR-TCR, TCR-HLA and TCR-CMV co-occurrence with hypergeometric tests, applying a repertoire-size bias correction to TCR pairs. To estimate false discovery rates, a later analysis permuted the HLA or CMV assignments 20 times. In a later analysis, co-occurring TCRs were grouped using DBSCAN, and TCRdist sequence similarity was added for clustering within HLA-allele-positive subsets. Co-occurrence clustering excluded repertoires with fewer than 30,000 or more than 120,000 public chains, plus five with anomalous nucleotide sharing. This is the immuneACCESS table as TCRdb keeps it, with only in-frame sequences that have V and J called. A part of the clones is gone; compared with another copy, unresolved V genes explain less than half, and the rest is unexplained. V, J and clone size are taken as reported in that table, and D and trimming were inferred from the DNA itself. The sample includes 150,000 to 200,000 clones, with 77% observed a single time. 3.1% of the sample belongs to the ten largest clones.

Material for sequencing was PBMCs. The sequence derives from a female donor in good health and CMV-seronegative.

The sequenced DNA is TGTGCCAGCAGCGGAGGACTAGGGGGGACCGGGGAGCTGTTTTTT. Its protein is CASSGGLGGTGELFF. Recombination linked TRBV6-1 to TRBJ2-2, with TRBD2 tentatively as D gene (7 bases match). The CDR3 goes from the cysteine to the phenylalanine over 15 residues. Solely the CDR3 DNA is kept, with 45 bases framed from the first base. V gives up 6 bases and J gives up 5 bases, and the segment between their germline ends measures 16 bases. The germline V gene provides CDR1 MNHNS and CDR2 SASEGT.